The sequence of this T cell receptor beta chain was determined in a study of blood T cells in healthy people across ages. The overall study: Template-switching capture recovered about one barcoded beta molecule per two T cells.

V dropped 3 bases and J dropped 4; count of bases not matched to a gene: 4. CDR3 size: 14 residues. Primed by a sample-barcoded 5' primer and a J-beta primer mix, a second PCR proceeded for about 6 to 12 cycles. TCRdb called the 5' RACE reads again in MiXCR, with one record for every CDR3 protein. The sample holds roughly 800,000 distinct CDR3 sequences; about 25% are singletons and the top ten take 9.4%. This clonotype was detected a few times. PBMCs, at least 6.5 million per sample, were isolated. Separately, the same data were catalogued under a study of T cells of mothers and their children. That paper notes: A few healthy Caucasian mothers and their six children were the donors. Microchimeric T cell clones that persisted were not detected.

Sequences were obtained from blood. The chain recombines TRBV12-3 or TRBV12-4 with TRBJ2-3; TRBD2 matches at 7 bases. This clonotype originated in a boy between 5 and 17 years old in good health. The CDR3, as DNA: TGTGCCAGCAGTTTTGGCGGGAGCGCAGATACGCAGTATTTT. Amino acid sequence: CASSFGGSADTQYF.